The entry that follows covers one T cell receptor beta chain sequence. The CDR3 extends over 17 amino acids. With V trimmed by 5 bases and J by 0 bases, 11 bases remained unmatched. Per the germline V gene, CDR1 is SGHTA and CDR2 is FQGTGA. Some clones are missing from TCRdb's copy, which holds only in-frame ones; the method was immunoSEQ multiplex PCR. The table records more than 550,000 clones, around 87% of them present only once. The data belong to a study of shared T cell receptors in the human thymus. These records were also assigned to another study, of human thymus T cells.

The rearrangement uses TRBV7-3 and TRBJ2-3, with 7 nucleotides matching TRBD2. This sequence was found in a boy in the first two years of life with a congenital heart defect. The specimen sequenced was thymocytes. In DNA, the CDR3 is TGTGCCAGCAGCCCAAGCGGGGCTAACCCTAGCACAGATACGCAGTATTTT. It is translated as CASSPSGANPSTDTQYF.